This T cell receptor (beta chain) was captured in a study of CD8+ T cells in alopecia areata. On the study more broadly: Percent of scalp involved defined treated patients' severity scores. Findings and limits, study-wide: Tofacitinib delivered significant drops in scalp clonality and in expanded CD8+ clones among the top 100. Whether baseline CD8+ expansion is linked to response remains uncertain, given a single nonresponder. Normal skin's resident alphabeta T cells are sequenced alongside lesional scalp T cells.

A note on this clone: Its matching antigen is unknown.

Treatment specified: oral pan-JAK inhibitor, 5-10 mg twice daily. This CDR3 has 21 residues. The trim removed 0 bases at V and 1 base at J, leaving 13 bases unmatched. CDR1 is MNHNS, CDR2 SASEGT, per germline. After isolation, RNA underwent reverse transcription to generate cDNA as the sequencing template. Profiling relied on immunoSEQ multiplex PCR, and the TCRdb table lists in-frame clones only, not all of them. The sample holds about 220,000 clones, about 57% seen once. This TCR was recovered from a human donor with alopecia areata. V usage is TRBV6-1 and J usage is TRBJ2-6; 9 nucleotides match TRBD1. This specimen consisted of CD4+ T cells sorted from blood, obtained at week 4, from a patient treated with tofacitinib. CDR3 nucleotides: TGTGCCAGCAGTGAAGCGCTTCGTTGGACAGGGGCCCTATCTGGGGCCAACGTCCTGACTTTC. This encodes CASSEALRWTGALSGANVLTF.